The 30 T cell receptor beta chains reported below all come from one sample, sequenced in a study of T-cell memory formation after mild COVID-19. A single record per CDR3 protein comes from TCRdb applying MiXCR to the 5' RACE reads. Here the sample spans some 300,000 distinct CDR3 sequences, roughly 19% being singletons. The material sequenced was PBMCs or a T cell subset sorted from them (not recorded which). These receptors were collected from a man between 18 and 29 years old who had mild COVID-19 (a few samples of this study predate the infection). Cell type and time point are not known.

The sample holds a few counts of this clonotype. The chain links TRBV7-2 to TRBJ1-2, with 7 bases lining up with TRBD1. The germline CDR1 and CDR2 sequences are SGHTA and FQGNSA. The V gene end was trimmed by 4 bases and the J gene end by 8 bases; junction bases not matched to a gene: 4. This CDR3 is 12 amino acids long. The CDR3 here is CASSSDRDGYTF. CDR3 DNA: TGTGCCAGCAGCTCCGACAGGGACGGCTACACCTTC.

This clonotype appeared a few times. The rearrangement links TRBV4-1 to TRBJ2-3; 10 bases fit TRBD2. The CDR3 sequence is 15 residues long. The junction had 4 bases not matched to a gene; V was cut back by 2 bases and J by 5 bases. From germline, CDR1 is MGHRA and CDR2 YSYEKL. The CDR3 coding sequence is TGCGCCAGCAGCCAAACTAGCGGGGTCGGAGATACGCAGTATTTT. Its protein product is CASSQTSGVGDTQYF.

The chain combines TRBV5-1 with TRBJ1-6; a possible D gene is TRBD1 (5 bases). CDR1 SGHRS and CDR2 YFSETQ come from the germline V gene. V lost 4 bases, J lost 3 bases, and 11 bases lay in between. The CDR3 sequence is 15 residues long. CDR3 nucleotides: TGCGCCAGCAGCCTCTGGGACGGCTATAATTCACCCCTCCACTTT. This gives the protein CASSLWDGYNSPLHF.

This clonotype was seen a few times. The genes are TRBV2 and TRBJ2-7, with D unresolved. The germline V and J ends were trimmed by 7 bases and 2 bases, with 6 bases remaining between them. CDR1 and CDR2 (germline): SNHLY, FYNNEI. This CDR3 spans 11 amino acids. CDR3 DNA sequence: TGTGCCAGCACAGCAGCCTACGAGCAGTACTTC. It encodes CASTAAYEQYF.

V gene TRBV5-5 combines with J gene TRBJ2-1; 8 bases map to TRBD1. This CDR3 contains 14 residues. Germline V lookup: CDR1 SGHKS, CDR2 YYEKEE (reference sequence). J gave up 12 bases and V 4 bases, and 12 bases lay outside the gene matches. For the CDR3, the DNA is TGTGCCAGCAGCCCTCCCCCGGACAGGGCTACGCAGTTCTTC. It codes for CASSPPPDRATQFF.

The rearrangement links TRBV6-6 to TRBJ2-5; D unresolved. V lost 2 bases to trimming and J lost 4 bases, with 14 bases between them. CDR1 is MNHNY, CDR2 SVGAGI, per germline (reference sequence). This CDR3 contains 15 residues. The CDR3 is CASSYDGYNSETQYF. The CDR3 DNA reads as TGTGCCAGCAGTTACGACGGGTACAACTCAGAGACCCAGTACTTC.

The V call is TRBV20-1, the J call TRBJ1-1; TRBD1 might be the D (6 bases). CDR1 is DFQATT, CDR2 SNEGSKA, per germline (reference sequence). V lost 7 bases to trimming and J lost 9 bases, with 15 bases between them. The CDR3 is 11 residues long. The CDR3 nucleotides are TGCAGTGGTAGGGGGGCGAGAAAAGCTTTCTTT. Translated: CSGRGARKAFF.

This clonotype was seen only a few times. This chain uses TRBV5-1 with TRBJ2-1, with 7 bases aligning to TRBD1. This CDR3 has 14 amino acids. CDR1 and CDR2 (germline): SGHRS, YFSETQ. V shed 5 bases, J shed 2 bases, and the junction held 4 bases outside the gene matches. CDR3: CASRVQGAYNEQFF. Here the CDR3 DNA reads TGCGCCAGCAGGGTCCAGGGGGCCTACAATGAGCAGTTCTTC.

A few counts support this clonotype. The chain carries TRBV7-3 and TRBJ2-3, with 7 bases identical to TRBD2. This CDR3 region has 14 residues. CDR1 and CDR2 from the germline V gene are SGHTA and FQGTGA. V lost 0 bases to trimming and J lost 6 bases; unmatched junction nucleotides: 3. In nucleotides, the CDR3 is TGTGCCAGCAGCTTAACACTAGCGAGGGATACGCAGTATTTT. Its translation is CASSLTLARDTQYF.

In this sample, this clonotype turned up a few times. The V and J genes are TRBV6-6 and TRBJ2-2; 12 bases are a match to TRBD2. The CDR3 runs to 16 residues. V gave up 7 bases and J gave up 7 bases; unmatched junction bases: 10. Germline CDR1 MNHNY, CDR2 SVGAGI (reference sequence). Here the CDR3 DNA reads TGTGCCAGCAACAGGCTAGCGGGGGGGCAGTTCGGGGAGCTGTTTTTT. Its protein product is CASNRLAGGQFGELFF.

This clonotype was counted between two and nine times. This sequence joins TRBV10-3 and TRBJ1-6; 10 bases match TRBD1. The CDR3 runs to 14 residues. The J segment lost 9 bases and the V segment lost 2 bases, leaving 1 base of the junction unmatched. Germline V gene data show CDR1 as ENHRY and CDR2 as SYGVKD. The chain's CDR3 is CAISEDRGLSPLHF. The CDR3 bases are TGTGCCATCAGTGAGGACAGGGGGCTTTCACCCCTCCACTTT.

The chain combines TRBV20-1 with TRBJ2-5; either TRBD1 or TRBD2 may supply D (5 bases each). The CDR3 consists of 12 residues. Trimming took off 3 bases at V and 5 bases at J, with 10 bases between the two ends. Germline V gene sequence: CDR1 DFQATT, CDR2 SNEGSKA (reference sequence). The CDR3: CSARGRRETQYF. As DNA, the CDR3 is TGCAGTGCTAGGGGACGCCGGGAGACCCAGTACTTC.

J is TRBJ2-3 and V is TRBV29-1; D ambiguous. Germline V gives CDR1 SQVTM, CDR2 ANQGSEA. Trimming took 4 bases from V and 1 from J, leaving 9 bases between them. The CDR3 contains 13 residues. For the CDR3, the DNA is TGCAGCGTTGTCAGTTCCGGCACAGATACGCAGTATTTT. Its protein product is CSVVSSGTDTQYF.

The CDR3 nucleotides read TGTGCCAGCAGTTACCACCATCGGGATTACGAGCAGTACTTC. Translation: CASSYHHRDYEQYF. This chain links TRBV6-5 with TRBJ2-7; TRBD2 might be the D (5 bases). The length of the CDR3 is 14 residues. V was trimmed by 2 bases and J by 4 bases, leaving 12 bases between them. Germline-derived CDR1 and CDR2 are MNHEY and SVGAGI.

This clonotype has only a few counts. The chain joins TRBV7-2 to TRBJ2-5, with D tentatively TRBD1 (6 bases). Per the germline V gene, CDR1 is SGHTA and CDR2 is FQGNSA. The CDR3 contains 14 residues. V dropped 3 bases and J dropped 4 bases, with 12 bases sitting between them. The CDR3 here is CASSFNRAGETQYF. CDR3 DNA sequence: TGTGCCAGCAGCTTCAACAGGGCTGGAGAGACCCAGTACTTC.

A few counts support this clonotype. The CDR3 nucleotides are TGTGCCAGCAGTCCCAGACGGGGTGTTGAGCAGTACTTC. Residues: CASSPRRGVEQYF. This chain connects TRBV27 to TRBJ2-7; possible D gene TRBD2, 5 bases. Germline V CDR1 and CDR2: MNHEY, SMNVEV (reference sequence). This CDR3 has 13 residues. Trimming took off 5 bases at V and 7 bases at J, with 15 bases between the two ends.

This chain links TRBV7-9 with TRBJ2-7, with D possibly TRBD2 on 5 matching bases. V lost 3 bases and J 1 base, leaving 10 bases between the germline ends. CDR1 and CDR2 (germline): SEHNR, FQNEAQ (reference sequence). This CDR3 is built from 14 residues. CDR3 sequence: CASSLSPGSYEQYF. The CDR3 coding sequence is TGTGCCAGCAGCTTGTCGCCGGGGTCCTACGAGCAGTACTTC.

The sample holds a few counts of this clonotype. The chain couples TRBV12-3 or TRBV12-4 to TRBJ2-7, with D tentatively TRBD1 (7 bases). V lost 6 bases and J lost 4, with 16 bases in between. The CDR3 consists of 14 residues. The CDR3 DNA sequence: TGTGCCAGCAGCCTCCAGGGGGGCGGATACGAGCAGTACGTC. Translated: CASSLQGGGYEQYV.

This clonotype was recorded a few times. The chain carries TRBV2 and TRBJ1-2; D might be TRBD1 (5 bases). This CDR3 is built from 14 residues. CDR1 SNHLY and CDR2 FYNNEI come from the germline V gene. V shed 4 bases and J shed 2 bases, with 11 bases lying between them. CDR3 sequence: CASSGQGSNYGYTF. The CDR3 DNA is TGTGCCAGCAGTGGCCAGGGCTCCAACTATGGCTACACCTTC.

This clonotype has more than one count but fewer than ten. The chain combines TRBV7-9 with TRBJ1-5; tentatively, D is TRBD1 (6 bases). CDR1 SEHNR and CDR2 FQNEAQ come from the germline V gene (reference sequence). The CDR3 consists of 12 residues. V was trimmed by 5 bases and J by 6 bases, leaving 8 bases between them. As DNA, the CDR3 is TGTGCCAGCAGCGCCAGGGGTCAGCCCCAGCATTTT. As protein: CASSARGQPQHF.

This clonotype has a handful of counts. V gene TRBV27 combines with J gene TRBJ2-1, with D perhaps matching TRBD1 or TRBD2 (5 bases each). V was cut by 5 bases and J by 6 bases, with 23 bases left in between. The V gene's germline CDR1 is MNHEY and CDR2 SMNVEV (reference sequence). This CDR3 spans 17 amino acids. The CDR3 loop is CASSLRLHGTVRNEQFF. The CDR3, as DNA: TGTGCCAGCAGTCTCCGCCTCCACGGGACGGTACGCAATGAGCAGTTCTTC.

The rearrangement links TRBV5-1 to TRBJ1-1; 7 nucleotides match TRBD1. The CDR3 consists of 17 residues. Trimming removed 4 bases from V and 5 bases from J; junction bases left unmatched: 17. Per germline, CDR1 SGHRS and CDR2 YFSETQ. The CDR3 DNA reads TGCGCCAGCAGCGTCTCTGGATCAGGGGGAGGGGGAACTGAAGCTTTCTTT. Translation: CASSVSGSGGGGTEAFF.

The genes are TRBV18 and TRBJ2-7; D possibly corresponds to TRBD1 (5 bases). The CDR3 has 15 amino acids. V was cut by 6 bases and J by 2 bases, with 17 bases left in between. The germline gives CDR1 KGHSH, CDR2 LQKENI. For the CDR3, the DNA is TGTGCCAGCTCGCTTGGGGCCCCCGCAGCCTACGAGCAGTACGTC. It specifies CASSLGAPAAYEQYV.

This clonotype showed up just a few times. This chain links TRBV15 with TRBJ1-5, with 8 bases identical to TRBD1. Germline CDR1 and CDR2: LNHNV and YYDKDF (reference sequence). This CDR3 comprises 19 residues. With V trimmed by 0 bases and J by 2 bases, 12 bases remained unmatched. CDR3 in amino acids: CATSRDHGQGARGNQPQHF. The CDR3 DNA reads TGTGCCACCAGCAGAGATCACGGGCAGGGGGCGCGGGGCAATCAGCCCCAGCATTTT.

This clonotype occurred a few times. One end of the junction varies from germline; a read error may be responsible. The gene calls are TRBV6-1 and TRBJ2-4, with TRBD1 matching over 8 bases. CDR1 is MNHNS and CDR2 is SASEGT in the germline V gene. This CDR3 is 10 amino acids long. CDR3 loop: CASGEDREDF. The CDR3 nucleotides are TGTGCCAGCGGTGAGGACAGGGAGGACTTC.

The V and J genes are TRBV15 and TRBJ2-1; 7 positions agree with TRBD1. V gave up 4 bases and J gave up 7 bases; unmatched junction bases: 4. Germline-derived CDR1 and CDR2 are LNHNV and YYDKDF (reference sequence). This CDR3 is built from 13 residues. The CDR3, as DNA: TGTGCCACCAGCAACTCCAGGGGGAATGAGCAGTTCTTC. Translation: CATSNSRGNEQFF.

The chain carries TRBV9 and TRBJ1-4, with D maybe TRBD1 (6 bases). With 0 bases removed from V and 2 bases from J, the gap between germline ends came to 8 bases. Germline V lookup: CDR1 SGDLS, CDR2 YYNGEE. The CDR3 is 15 amino acids. CDR3 coding DNA: TGTGCCAGCAGCGTAGACACAGGGACTAATGAAAAACTGTTTTTT. Amino acids: CASSVDTGTNEKLFF.

This clonotype was recorded a few times. This chain links TRBV5-1 with TRBJ2-4; 11 bases fit TRBD1. The junction had 8 bases not matched to a gene; V was cut back by 3 bases and J by 3 bases. The germline V gene encodes CDR1 SGHRS and CDR2 YFSETQ. This CDR3 contains 17 residues. Here the CDR3 DNA reads TGCGCCAGCAGCTCCGACGGACAGGGGGCCGTCAAAAACATTCAGTACTTC. This translates into CASSSDGQGAVKNIQYF.

This clonotype was counted a few times. V usage is TRBV7-6 and J usage is TRBJ1-3; D ambiguous. There are 17 residues in the CDR3. The germline V gene encodes CDR1 SGHVS and CDR2 FNYEAQ. Between the trimmed V and J ends, which lost 2 bases and 1 base, there was a span of 15 bases. CDR3 coding DNA: TGTGCCAGCAGCTTATGGGCAGGCGTGGGGTCTGGAAACACCATATATTTT. Translated: CASSLWAGVGSGNTIYF.

This clonotype was seen more than once but under ten times. This sequence joins TRBV12-3 or TRBV12-4 and TRBJ1-2; no definite D call. The CDR3 covers 16 residues. V shed 4 bases and J shed 3 bases, with 18 bases lying between them. CDR3 amino acids: CASSSDGLRRDYGYTF. The CDR3 DNA reads as TGTGCCAGCAGTTCGGACGGGCTCCGGAGGGACTATGGCTACACCTTC.